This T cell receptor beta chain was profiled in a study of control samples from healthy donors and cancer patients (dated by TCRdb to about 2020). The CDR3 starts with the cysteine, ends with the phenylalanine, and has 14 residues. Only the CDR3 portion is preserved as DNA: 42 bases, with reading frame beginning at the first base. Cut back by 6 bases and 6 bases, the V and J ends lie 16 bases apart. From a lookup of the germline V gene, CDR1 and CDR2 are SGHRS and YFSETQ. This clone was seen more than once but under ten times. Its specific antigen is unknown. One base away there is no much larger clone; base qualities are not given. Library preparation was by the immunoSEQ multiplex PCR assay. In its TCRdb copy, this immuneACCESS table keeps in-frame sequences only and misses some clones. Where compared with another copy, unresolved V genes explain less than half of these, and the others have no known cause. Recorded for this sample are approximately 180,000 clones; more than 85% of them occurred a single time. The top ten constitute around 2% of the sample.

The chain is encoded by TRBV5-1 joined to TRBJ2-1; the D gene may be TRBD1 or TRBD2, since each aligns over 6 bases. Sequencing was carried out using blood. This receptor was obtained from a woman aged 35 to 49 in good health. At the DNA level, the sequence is TGCGCCAGCACCATACTAGGGGGGAGCAATGAGCAGTTCTTC. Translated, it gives CASTILGGSNEQFF.